The 15 T cell receptor beta chains below all came from one sample that was sequenced in a study of T cell changes during pregnancy in multiple sclerosis. Assay: immunoSEQ multiplex PCR; the TCRdb copy retains only in-frame clones and omits some. The table records roughly 58,000 clones, more than 90% of them present only once. The material was CD8+ T cells from peripheral blood mononuclear cells, obtained before pregnancy. The receptor source for this set is a female donor with multiple sclerosis, enrolled in a pregnancy study.

A few counts support this clone. The chain couples TRBV5-6 to TRBJ1-1; 7 bases are a match to TRBD1. J was trimmed by 8 bases and V by 2 bases; bases with no gene match: 6. This CDR3 comprises 13 residues. Germline V lookup: CDR1 SGHDT, CDR2 YYEEEE. CDR3 residues: CASSFPGTVEAFF. DNA of the CDR3: TGTGCCAGCAGCTTCCCCGGGACAGTAGAAGCTTTCTTT.

The V call is TRBV4-1, the J call TRBJ2-1, with 11 bases aligning to TRBD2. J was trimmed by 7 bases and V by 3 bases; bases with no gene match: 8. CDR3 size: 16 residues. Germline CDR1 MGHRA, CDR2 YSYEKL. CDR3 loop: CASSQRSGGAGNEQFF. The CDR3 DNA reads TGCGCCAGCAGCCAGCGTAGCGGGGGGGCCGGAAATGAGCAGTTCTTC.

This clone was picked up a small number of times. This rearrangement joins TRBV7-9 to TRBJ1-1; D perhaps matches TRBD1 (6 bases). This CDR3 spans 12 amino acids. Per germline, CDR1 SEHNR and CDR2 FQNEAQ (reference sequence). Between the trimmed V and J ends, which lost 3 bases and 7 bases, there was a span of 9 bases. CDR3 sequence: CASSFEGVEAFF. As DNA, the CDR3 is TGTGCCAGCAGCTTTGAGGGGGTTGAAGCTTTCTTT.

The genes are TRBV6-1 and TRBJ2-2; TRBD2 aligns across 7 bases. Germline V gene data show CDR1 as MNHNS and CDR2 as SASEGT. J gave up 1 base and V 11 bases, and 7 bases lay outside the gene matches. The CDR3 contains 14 residues. The CDR3 is CAQGGVMNTGELFF. Here the CDR3 DNA reads TGTGCCCAGGGAGGGGTCATGAACACCGGGGAGCTGTTTTTT.

This clone came up a few times. This sequence joins TRBV27 and TRBJ2-2, with D maybe TRBD2 (6 bases). The germline gives CDR1 MNHEY, CDR2 SMNVEV (reference sequence). The V end was cut by 2 bases, the J end by 5 bases, with 12 bases between. CDR3 length equals 15 residues. CDR3 residues: CASSLMWLATGELFF. CDR3 DNA sequence: TGTGCCAGCAGTTTAATGTGGCTAGCGACCGGGGAGCTGTTTTTT.

The genes are TRBV6-1 and TRBJ2-5; TRBD2 might be the D (7 bases). Germline values: CDR1 MNHNS, CDR2 SASEGT. The CDR3 runs 13 residues. Trimming cost V 7 bases and J 5 bases, with 14 bases left between them. Written as DNA, the CDR3 is TGTGCCAGCACAAGGGGGGGGGTGGAGACCCAGTACTTC. Encoded protein: CASTRGGVETQYF.

The chain has TRBV27 and TRBJ2-7; 7 nucleotides match TRBD1. Germline V gene lookup returns CDR1 MNHEY and CDR2 SMNVEV (reference sequence). The V segment lost 2 bases and the J segment 8 bases; nucleotides outside the gene matches: 12. This CDR3 region has 15 residues. The CDR3 loop is CASSLNPQGWEQQYF. CDR3 in DNA: TGTGCCAGCAGTTTAAACCCACAGGGGTGGGAGCAGCAGTACTTC.

The sample holds one count of this clone. The CDR3: CASSQGPGGPETQYF. CDR3 DNA: TGCGCCAGCAGCCAAGGACCGGGGGGGCCAGAGACCCAGTACTTC. The V gene is TRBV4-1, the J gene TRBJ2-5, with 8 bases matching TRBD2. CDR1 and CDR2 (germline): MGHRA, YSYEKL. CDR3 length: 15 residues. V shed 1 base, J shed 4 bases, and the junction held 5 bases outside the gene matches.

This chain links TRBV19 with TRBJ2-1; D is possibly TRBD1 (6 bases). The CDR3 has 14 residues. Trimming took off 6 bases at V and 3 bases at J, with 12 bases between the two ends. Germline CDR1 LNHDA, CDR2 SQIVND (reference sequence). The chain's CDR3 is CASRGQGFYNEQFF. CDR3 coding DNA: TGTGCCAGTAGGGGACAAGGATTCTACAATGAGCAGTTCTTC.

The V gene is TRBV27, the J gene TRBJ1-1; the D is unclear. Trimming took 4 bases from V and 1 from J, leaving 16 bases between them. Germline V CDR1 and CDR2: MNHEY, SMNVEV (reference sequence). This CDR3 is built from 16 residues. The CDR3 sequence: CASSSLPGKANTEAFF. DNA for the CDR3: TGTGCCAGCAGTTCCCTCCCCGGGAAAGCGAACACTGAAGCTTTCTTT.

The rearrangement uses TRBV7-8 and TRBJ2-3, with D possibly TRBD2 on 5 matching bases. The CDR3 covers 16 residues. Trimming left V 1 base short and J 3 bases short, with 14 bases between. The germline gives CDR1 SGHVS, CDR2 FQNEAQ. In nucleotides, the CDR3 is TGTGCCAGCAGCTTAGTCTTTCGGGGTGGGACAGATACGCAGTATTTT. This sequence encodes CASSLVFRGGTDTQYF.

This clone occurred once. The rearrangement links TRBV4-2 to TRBJ1-3, with D unresolved. The CDR3 is 14 residues long. V lost 2 bases and J lost 4, with 9 bases in between. Germline V gives CDR1 LGHNA, CDR2 YNFKEQ. The CDR3 DNA reads as TGTGCCAGCAGCCAACCCCCGGGGGGAAACACCATATATTTT. Protein: CASSQPPGGNTIYF.

The chain is built from TRBV19 and TRBJ2-1; TRBD1 aligns across 12 bases. Losses at the gene ends were 5 bases for V and 4 bases for J; bases not matched to a gene: 9. This CDR3 contains 17 residues. Looked up from germline, CDR1 is LNHDA and CDR2 is SQIVND (reference sequence). DNA for the CDR3: TGTGCCAGTAGTGGGGTGCGGGACAGGGGGCTATACAATGAGCAGTTCTTC. Protein product: CASSGVRDRGLYNEQFF.

CDR3 nucleotide sequence: TGTGCCAGCAGCAAAAAGGGGGGACTAGCGGGGCCCTACAATGAGCAGTTCTTC. This translates into CASSKKGGLAGPYNEQFF. The chain links TRBV21-1 to TRBJ2-1; TRBD2, the D gene given by the table, was not confirmed from the DNA. TRBV21-1 is tagged as a pseudogene. This CDR3 region has 18 residues.

The V and J genes are TRBV12-5 and TRBJ1-1; no definite D call. Germline V gives CDR1 LGHNT, CDR2 FRNRAP. V lost 5 bases and J lost 8, with 18 bases in between. There are 14 residues in the CDR3. The CDR3 DNA follows: TGTGCTAGTGGTCCCGGGTGGACCCGGGAGGAAGCTTTCTTT. This codes for CASGPGWTREEAFF.